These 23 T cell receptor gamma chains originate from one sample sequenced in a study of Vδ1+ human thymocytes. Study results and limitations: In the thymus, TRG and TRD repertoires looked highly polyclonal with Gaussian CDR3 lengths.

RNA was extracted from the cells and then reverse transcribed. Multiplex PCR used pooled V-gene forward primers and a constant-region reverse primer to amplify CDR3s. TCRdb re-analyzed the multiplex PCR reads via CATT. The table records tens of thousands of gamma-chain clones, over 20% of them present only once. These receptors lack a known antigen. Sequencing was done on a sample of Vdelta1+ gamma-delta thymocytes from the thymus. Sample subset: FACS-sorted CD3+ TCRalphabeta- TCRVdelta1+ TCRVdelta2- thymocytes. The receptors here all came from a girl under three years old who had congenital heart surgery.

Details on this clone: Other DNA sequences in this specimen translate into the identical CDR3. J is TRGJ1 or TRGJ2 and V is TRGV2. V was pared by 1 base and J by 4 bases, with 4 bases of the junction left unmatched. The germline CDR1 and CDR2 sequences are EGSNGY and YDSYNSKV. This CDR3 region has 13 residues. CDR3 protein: CATWDGGYYKKLF. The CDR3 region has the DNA TGTGCCACCTGGGACGGCGGCTATTATAAGAAACTCTTT.

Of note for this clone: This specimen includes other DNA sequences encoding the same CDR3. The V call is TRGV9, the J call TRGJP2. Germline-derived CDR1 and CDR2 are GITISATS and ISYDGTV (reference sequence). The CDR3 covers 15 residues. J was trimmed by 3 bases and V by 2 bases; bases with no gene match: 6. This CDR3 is CALWEAGGSDWIKTF. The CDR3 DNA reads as TGTGCCTTGTGGGAGGCCGGTGGTAGTGATTGGATCAAGACGTTT.

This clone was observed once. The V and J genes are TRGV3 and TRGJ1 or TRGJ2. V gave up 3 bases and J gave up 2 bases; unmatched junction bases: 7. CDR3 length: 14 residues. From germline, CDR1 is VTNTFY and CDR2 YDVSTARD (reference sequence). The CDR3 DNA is TGTGCCACCTGGGACGTGGCTTATTATTATAAGAAACTCTTT. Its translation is CATWDVAYYYKKLF.

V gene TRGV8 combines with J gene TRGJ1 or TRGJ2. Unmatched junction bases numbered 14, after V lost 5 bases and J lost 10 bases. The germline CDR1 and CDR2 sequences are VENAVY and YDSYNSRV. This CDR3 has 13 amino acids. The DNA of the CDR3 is TGTGCCACCTGGGTCTACACTCCTACAAAGAAACTCTTT. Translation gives CATWVYTPTKKLF.

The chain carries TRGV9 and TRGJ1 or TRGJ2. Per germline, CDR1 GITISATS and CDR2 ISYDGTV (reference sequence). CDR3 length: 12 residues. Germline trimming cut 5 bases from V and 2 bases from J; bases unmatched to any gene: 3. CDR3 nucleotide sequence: TGTGCCTTGTGGGGGTATTATTATAAGAAACTCTTT. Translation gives CALWGYYYKKLF.

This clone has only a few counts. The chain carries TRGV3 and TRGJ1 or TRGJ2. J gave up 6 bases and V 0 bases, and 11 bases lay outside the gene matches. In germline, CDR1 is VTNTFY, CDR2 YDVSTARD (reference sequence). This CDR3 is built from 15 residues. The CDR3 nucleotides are TGTGCCACCTGGGACAGGCCCCGACGAACTTATAAGAAACTCTTT. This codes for CATWDRPRRTYKKLF.

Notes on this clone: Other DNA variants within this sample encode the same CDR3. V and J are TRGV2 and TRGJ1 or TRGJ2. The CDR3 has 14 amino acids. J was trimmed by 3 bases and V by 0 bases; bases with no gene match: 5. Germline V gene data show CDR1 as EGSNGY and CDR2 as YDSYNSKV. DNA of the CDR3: TGTGCCACCTGGGACGGGCTCGGTTATTATAAGAAACTCTTT. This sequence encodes CATWDGLGYYKKLF.

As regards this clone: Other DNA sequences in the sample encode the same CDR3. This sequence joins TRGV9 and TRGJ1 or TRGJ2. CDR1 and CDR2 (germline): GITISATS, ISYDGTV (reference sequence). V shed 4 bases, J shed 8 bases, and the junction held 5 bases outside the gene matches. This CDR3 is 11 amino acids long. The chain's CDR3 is CALWEGNKKLF. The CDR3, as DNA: TGTGCCTTGTGGGAAGGGAATAAGAAACTCTTT.

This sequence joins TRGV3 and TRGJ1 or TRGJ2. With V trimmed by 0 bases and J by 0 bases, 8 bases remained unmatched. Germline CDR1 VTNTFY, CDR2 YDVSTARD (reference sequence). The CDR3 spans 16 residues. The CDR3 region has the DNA TGTGCCACCTGGGACAGGCAAGATTCGAATTATTATAAGAAACTCTTT. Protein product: CATWDRQDSNYYKKLF.

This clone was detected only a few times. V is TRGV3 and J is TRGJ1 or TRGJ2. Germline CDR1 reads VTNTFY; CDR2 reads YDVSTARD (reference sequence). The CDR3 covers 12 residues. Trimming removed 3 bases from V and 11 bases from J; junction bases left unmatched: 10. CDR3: CATWDGLGEKLF. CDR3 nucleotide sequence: TGTGCCACCTGGGACGGGCTAGGGGAGAAACTCTTT.

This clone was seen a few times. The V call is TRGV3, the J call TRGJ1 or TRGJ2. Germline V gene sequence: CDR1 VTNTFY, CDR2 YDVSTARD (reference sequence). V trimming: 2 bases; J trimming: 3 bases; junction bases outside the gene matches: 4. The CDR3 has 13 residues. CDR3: CATWDIFYYKKLF. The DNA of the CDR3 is TGTGCCACCTGGGACATATTTTATTATAAGAAACTCTTT.

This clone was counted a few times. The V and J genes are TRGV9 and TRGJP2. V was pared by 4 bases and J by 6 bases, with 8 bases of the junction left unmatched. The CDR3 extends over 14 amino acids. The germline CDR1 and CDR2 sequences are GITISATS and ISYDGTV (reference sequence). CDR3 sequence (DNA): TGTGCCTTGTGGGAAAACGGGGGTGATTGGATCAAGACGTTT. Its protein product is CALWENGGDWIKTF.

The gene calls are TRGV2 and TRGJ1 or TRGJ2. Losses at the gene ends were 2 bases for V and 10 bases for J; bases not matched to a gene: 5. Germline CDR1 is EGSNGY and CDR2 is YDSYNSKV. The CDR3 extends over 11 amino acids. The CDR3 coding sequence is TGTGCCACCTGGGACGATTGCAAGAAACTCTTT. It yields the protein CATWDDCKKLF.

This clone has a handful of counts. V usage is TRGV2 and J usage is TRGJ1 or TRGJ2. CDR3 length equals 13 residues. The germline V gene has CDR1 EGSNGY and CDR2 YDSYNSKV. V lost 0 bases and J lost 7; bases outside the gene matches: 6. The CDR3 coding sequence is TGTGCCACCTGGGACGGGCTCTGGTATAAGAAACTCTTT. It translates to CATWDGLWYKKLF.

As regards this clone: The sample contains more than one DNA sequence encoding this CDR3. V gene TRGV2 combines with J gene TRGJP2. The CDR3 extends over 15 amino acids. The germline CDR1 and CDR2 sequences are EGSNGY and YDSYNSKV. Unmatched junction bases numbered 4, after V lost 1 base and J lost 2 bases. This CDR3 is CATWDGFSSDWIKTF. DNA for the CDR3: TGTGCCACCTGGGACGGATTCAGTAGTGATTGGATCAAGACGTTT.

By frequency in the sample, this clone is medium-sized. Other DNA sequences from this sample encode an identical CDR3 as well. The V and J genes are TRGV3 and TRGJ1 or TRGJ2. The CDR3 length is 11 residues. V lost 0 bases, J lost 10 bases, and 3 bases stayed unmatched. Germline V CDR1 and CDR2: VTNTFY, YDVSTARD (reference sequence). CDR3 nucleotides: TGTGCCACCTGGGACAGGCCAAAGAAACTCTTT. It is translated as CATWDRPKKLF.

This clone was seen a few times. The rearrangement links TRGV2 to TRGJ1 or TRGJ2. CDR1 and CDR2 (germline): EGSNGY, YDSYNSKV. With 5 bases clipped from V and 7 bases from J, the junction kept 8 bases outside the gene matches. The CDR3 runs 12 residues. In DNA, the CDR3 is TGTGCCACCTGGGTGAGGGGATATAAGAAACTCTTT. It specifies CATWVRGYKKLF.

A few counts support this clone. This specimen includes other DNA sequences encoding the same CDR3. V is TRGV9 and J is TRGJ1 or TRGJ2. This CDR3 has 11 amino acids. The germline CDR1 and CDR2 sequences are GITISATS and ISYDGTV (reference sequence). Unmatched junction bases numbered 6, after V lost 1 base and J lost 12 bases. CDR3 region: CALWEVLGKLF. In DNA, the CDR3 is TGTGCCTTGTGGGAGGTCTTAGGGAAACTCTTT.

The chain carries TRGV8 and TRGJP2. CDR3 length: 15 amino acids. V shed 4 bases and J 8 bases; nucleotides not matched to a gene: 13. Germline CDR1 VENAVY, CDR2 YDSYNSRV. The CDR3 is CATWDLPRKDWIKTF. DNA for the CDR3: TGTGCCACCTGGGACCTCCCCCGTAAGGATTGGATCAAGACGTTT.

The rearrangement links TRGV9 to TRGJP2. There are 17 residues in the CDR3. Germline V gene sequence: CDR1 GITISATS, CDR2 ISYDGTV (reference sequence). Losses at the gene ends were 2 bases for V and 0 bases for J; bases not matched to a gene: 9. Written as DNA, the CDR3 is TGTGCCTTGTGGGAGGCCCCTAGTTATAGTAGTGATTGGATCAAGACGTTT. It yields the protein CALWEAPSYSSDWIKTF.

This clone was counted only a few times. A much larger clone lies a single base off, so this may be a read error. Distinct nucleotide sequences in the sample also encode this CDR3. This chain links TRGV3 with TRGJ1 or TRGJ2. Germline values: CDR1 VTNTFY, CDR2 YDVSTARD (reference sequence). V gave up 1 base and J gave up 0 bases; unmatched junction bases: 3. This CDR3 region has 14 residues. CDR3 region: CATWDSRNYYKKLF. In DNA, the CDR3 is TGTGCCACCTGGGACAGTCGGAATTATTATAAGAAACTCTTT.

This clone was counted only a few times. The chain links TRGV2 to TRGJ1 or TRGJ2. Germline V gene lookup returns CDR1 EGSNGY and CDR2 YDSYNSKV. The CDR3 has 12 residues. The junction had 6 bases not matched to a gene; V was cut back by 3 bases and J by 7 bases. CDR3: CATWDQRYKKLF. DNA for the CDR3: TGTGCCACCTGGGACCAGCGATATAAGAAACTCTTT.

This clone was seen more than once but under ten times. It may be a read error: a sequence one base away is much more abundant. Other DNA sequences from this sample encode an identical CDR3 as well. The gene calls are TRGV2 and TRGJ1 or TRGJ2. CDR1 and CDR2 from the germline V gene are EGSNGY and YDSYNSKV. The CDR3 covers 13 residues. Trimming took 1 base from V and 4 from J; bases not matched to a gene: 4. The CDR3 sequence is CATWDGRYYKKLF. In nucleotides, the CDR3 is TGTGCCACCTGGGACGGACGGTATTATAAGAAACTCTTT.